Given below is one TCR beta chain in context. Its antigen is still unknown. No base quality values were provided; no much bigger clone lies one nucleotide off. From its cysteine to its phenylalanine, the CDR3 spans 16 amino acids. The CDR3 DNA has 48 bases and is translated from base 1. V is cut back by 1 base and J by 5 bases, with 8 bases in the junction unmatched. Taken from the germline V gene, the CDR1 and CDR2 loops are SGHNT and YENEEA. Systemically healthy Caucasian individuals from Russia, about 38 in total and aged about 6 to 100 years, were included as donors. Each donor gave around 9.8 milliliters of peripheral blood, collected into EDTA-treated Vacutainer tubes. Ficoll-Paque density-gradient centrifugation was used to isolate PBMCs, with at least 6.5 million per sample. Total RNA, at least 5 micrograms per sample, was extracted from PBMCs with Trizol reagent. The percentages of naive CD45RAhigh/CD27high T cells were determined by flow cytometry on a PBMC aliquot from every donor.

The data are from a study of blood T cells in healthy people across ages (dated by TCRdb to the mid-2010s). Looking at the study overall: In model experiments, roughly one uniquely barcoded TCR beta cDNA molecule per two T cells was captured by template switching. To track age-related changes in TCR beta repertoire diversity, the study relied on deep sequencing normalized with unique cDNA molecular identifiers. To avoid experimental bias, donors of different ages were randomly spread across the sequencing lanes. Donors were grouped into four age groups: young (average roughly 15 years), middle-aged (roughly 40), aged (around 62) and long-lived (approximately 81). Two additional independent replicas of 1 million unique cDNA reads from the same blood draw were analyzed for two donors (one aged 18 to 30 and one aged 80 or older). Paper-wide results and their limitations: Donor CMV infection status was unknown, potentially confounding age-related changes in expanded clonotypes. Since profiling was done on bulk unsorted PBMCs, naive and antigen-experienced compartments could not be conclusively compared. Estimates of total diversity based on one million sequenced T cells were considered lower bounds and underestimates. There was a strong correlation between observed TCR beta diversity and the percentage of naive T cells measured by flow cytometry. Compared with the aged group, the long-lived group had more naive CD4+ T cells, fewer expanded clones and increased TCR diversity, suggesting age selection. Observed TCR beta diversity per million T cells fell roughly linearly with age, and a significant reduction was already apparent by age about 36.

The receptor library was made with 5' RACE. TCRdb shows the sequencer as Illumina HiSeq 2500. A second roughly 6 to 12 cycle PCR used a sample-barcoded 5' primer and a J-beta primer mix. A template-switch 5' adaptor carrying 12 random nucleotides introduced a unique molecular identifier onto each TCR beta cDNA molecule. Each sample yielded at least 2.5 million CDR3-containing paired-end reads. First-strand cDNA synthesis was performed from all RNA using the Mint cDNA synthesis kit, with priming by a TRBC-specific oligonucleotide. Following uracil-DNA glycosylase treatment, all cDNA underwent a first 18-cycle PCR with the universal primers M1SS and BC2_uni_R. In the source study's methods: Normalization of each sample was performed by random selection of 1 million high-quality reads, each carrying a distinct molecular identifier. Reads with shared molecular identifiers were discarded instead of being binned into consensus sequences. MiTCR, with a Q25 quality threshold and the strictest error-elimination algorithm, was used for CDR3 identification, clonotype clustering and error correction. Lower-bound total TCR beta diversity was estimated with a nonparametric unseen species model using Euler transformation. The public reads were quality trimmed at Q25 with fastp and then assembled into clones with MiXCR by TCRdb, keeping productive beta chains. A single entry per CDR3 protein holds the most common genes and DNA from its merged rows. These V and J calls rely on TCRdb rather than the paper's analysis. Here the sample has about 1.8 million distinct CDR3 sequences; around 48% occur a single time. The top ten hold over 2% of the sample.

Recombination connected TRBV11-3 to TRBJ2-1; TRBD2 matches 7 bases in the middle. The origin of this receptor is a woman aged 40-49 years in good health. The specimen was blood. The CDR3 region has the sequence CASSLGGGVGDNEQFF. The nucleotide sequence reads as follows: TGTGCCAGCAGCTTAGGGGGAGGGGTCGGGGACAATGAGCAGTTCTTC.